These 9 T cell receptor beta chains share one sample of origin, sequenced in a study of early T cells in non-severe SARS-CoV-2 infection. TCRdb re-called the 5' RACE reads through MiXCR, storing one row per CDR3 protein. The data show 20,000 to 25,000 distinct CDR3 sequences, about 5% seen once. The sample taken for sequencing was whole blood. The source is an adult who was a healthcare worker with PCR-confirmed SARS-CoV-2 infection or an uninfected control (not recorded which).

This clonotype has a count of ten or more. The CDR3 DNA reads TGTGCCAGCAGCCAAGCAGATACGCAGTATTTT. Encoded protein: CASSQADTQYF. The chain combines TRBV14 with TRBJ2-3; no clear D gene. Germline V gives CDR1 SGHDN, CDR2 FVKESK. This CDR3 is built from 11 residues. V lost 1 base to trimming and J lost 4 bases, with 0 bases between them. Full variable domain (outside the CDR3, taken from reference TRBV14 and TRBJ2-3): EAGVTQFPSHSVIEKGQTVTLRCDPISGHDNLYWYRRVMGKEIKFLLHFVKESKQDESGMPNNRFLAERTGGTYSTLKVQPAELEDSGVYFCASSQADTQYFGPGTRLTVL.

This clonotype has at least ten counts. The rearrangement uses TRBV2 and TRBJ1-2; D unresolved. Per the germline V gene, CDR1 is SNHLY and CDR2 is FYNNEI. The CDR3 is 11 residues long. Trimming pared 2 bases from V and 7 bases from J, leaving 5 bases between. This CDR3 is CASSELAGYTF. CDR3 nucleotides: TGTGCCAGCAGTGAATTAGCTGGCTACACCTTC. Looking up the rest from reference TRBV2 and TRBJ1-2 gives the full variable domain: EPEVTQTPSHQVTQMGQEVILRCVPISNHLYFYWYRQILGQKVEFLVSFYNNEISEKSEIFDDQFSVERPDGSNFTLKIRSTKLEDSAMYFCASSELAGYTFGSGTRLTVV.

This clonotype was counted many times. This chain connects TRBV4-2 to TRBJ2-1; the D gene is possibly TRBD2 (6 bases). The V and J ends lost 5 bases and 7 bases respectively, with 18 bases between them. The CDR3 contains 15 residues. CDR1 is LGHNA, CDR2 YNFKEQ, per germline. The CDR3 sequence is CASSVGDGGINEQFF. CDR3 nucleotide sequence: TGTGCCAGCAGCGTGGGGGACGGGGGAATAAATGAGCAGTTCTTC.

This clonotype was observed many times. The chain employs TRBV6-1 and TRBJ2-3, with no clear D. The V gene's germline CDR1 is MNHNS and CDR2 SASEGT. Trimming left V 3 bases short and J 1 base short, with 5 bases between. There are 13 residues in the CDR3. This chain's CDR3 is CASSEDRTDTQYF. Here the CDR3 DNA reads TGTGCCAGCAGTGAGGACCGCACAGATACGCAGTATTTT.

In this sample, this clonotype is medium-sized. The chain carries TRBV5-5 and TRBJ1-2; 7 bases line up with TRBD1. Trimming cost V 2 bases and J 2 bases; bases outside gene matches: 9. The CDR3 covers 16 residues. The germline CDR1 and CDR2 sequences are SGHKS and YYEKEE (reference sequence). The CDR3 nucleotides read TGTGCCAGCAGCTTTTACGTCGGACAGGCGAACTATGGCTACACCTTC. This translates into CASSFYVGQANYGYTF. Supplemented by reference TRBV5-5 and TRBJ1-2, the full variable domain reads DAGVTQSPTHLIKTRGQQVTLRCSPISGHKSVSWYQQVLGQGPQFIFQYYEKEERGRGNFPDRFSARQFPNYSSELNVNALLLGDSALYLCASSFYVGQANYGYTFGSGTRLTVV.

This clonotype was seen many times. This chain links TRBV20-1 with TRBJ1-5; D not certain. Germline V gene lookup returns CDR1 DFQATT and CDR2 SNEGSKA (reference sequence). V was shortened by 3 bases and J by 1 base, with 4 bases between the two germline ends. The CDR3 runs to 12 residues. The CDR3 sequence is CSARMSNQPQHF. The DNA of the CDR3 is TGCAGTGCTAGGATGAGCAATCAGCCCCAGCATTTT.

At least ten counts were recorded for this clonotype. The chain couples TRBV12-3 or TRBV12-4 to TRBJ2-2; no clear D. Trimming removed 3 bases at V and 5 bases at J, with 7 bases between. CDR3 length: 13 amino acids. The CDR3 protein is CASSLSQTGELFF. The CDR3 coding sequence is TGTGCCAGCAGTTTGTCCCAAACCGGGGAGCTGTTTTTT.

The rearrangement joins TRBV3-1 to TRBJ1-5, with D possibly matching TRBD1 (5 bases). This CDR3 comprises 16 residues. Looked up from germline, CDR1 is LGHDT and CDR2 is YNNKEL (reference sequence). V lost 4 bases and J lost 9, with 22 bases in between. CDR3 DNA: TGTGCCAGCAGCCCCACCACCGACAGTCTCGGGATGCCCCAGCATTTT. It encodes CASSPTTDSLGMPQHF.

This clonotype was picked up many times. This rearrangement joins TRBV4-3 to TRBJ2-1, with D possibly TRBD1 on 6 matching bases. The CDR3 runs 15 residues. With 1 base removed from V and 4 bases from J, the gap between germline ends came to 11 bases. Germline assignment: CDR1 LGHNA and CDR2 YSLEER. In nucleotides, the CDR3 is TGCGCCAGCAGCCAAGGGGGGCCCGAGTACAATGAGCAGTTCTTC. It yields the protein CASSQGGPEYNEQFF.